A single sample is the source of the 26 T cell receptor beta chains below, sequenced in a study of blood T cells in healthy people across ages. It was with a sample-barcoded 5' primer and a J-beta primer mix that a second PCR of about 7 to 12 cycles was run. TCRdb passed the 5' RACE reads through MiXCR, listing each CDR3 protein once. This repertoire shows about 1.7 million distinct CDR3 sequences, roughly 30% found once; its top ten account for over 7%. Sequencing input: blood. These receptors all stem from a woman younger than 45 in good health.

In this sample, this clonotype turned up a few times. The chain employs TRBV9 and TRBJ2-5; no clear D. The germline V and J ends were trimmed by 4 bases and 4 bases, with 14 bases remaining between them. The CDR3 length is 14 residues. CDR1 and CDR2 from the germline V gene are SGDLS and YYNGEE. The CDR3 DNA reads TGTGCCAGCAGCCCCCTAGAGTGGGGAGAGACCCAGTACTTC. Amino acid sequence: CASSPLEWGETQYF.

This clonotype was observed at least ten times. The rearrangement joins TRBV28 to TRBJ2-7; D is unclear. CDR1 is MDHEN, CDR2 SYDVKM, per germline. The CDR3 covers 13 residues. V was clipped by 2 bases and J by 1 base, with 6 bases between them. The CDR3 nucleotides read TGTGCCAGCAGTTTAGCCGTGTCCTACGAGCAGTACTTC. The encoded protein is CASSLAVSYEQYF.

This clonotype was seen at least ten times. As DNA, the CDR3 is TGCGCCAGCAGCCAAGACGGGGGTTACGGCTACACCTTC. Protein sequence: CASSQDGGYGYTF. The chain recombines TRBV4-1 with TRBJ1-2, with a possible D match to TRBD1 (5 bases). This CDR3 contains 13 residues. Germline V gives CDR1 MGHRA, CDR2 YSYEKL. V shed 0 bases and J shed 8 bases, with 10 bases lying between them.

Written as DNA, the CDR3 is TGCAGTGCTAGGCAAACTAGCGGGGGGTACAATGAGCAGTACTTC. Its translation: CSARQTSGGYNEQYF. This rearrangement joins TRBV20-1 to TRBJ2-4, with TRBD2 identical over 12 bases. The germline V gene encodes CDR1 DFQATT and CDR2 SNEGSKA (reference sequence). The V gene end was trimmed by 3 bases and the J gene end by 13 bases; junction bases not matched to a gene: 13. This CDR3 spans 15 amino acids.

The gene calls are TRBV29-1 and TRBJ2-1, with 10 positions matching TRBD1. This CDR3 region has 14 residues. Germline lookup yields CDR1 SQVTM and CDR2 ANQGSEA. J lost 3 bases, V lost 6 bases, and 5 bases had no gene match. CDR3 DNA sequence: TGCAGCGTGCTGGGACAGGGGAACTACAATGAGCAGTTCTTC. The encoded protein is CSVLGQGNYNEQFF.

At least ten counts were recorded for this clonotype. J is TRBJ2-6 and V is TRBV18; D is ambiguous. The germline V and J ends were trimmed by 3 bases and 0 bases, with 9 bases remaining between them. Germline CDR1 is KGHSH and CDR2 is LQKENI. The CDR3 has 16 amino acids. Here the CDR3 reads CASSPRQTSGANVLTF. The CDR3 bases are TGTGCCAGCTCACCGCGGCAGACCTCTGGGGCCAACGTCCTGACTTTC.

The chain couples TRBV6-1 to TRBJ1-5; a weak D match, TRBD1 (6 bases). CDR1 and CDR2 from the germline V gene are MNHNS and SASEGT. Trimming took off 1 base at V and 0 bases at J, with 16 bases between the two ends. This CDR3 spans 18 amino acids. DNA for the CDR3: TGTGCCAGCAGTGAAGGGCCAGGGGCCTTTTATAGCAATCAGCCCCAGCATTTT. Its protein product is CASSEGPGAFYSNQPQHF.

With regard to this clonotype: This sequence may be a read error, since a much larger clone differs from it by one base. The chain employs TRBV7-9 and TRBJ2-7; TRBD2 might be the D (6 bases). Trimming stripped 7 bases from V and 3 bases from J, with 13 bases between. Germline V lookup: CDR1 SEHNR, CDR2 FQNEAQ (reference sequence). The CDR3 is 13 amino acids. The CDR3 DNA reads TGTGCCAGCACCGATAGCGGAATCTACGAGCAGTACTTC. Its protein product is CASTDSGIYEQYF.

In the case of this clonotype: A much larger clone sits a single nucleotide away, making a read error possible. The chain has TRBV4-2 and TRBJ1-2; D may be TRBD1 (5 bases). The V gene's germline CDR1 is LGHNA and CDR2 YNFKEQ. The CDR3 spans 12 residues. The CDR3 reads CASSQGGNGCTF. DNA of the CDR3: TGTGCCAGCAGCCAAGGGGGCAATGGCTGCACCTTC.

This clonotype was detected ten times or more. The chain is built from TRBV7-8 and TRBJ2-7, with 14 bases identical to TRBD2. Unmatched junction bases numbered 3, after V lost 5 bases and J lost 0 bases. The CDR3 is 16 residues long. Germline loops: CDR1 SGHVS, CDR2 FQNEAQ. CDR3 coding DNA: TGTGCCAGCAGCCTGGGGACTAGCGGGAGCTCCTACGAGCAGTACTTC. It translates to CASSLGTSGSSYEQYF.

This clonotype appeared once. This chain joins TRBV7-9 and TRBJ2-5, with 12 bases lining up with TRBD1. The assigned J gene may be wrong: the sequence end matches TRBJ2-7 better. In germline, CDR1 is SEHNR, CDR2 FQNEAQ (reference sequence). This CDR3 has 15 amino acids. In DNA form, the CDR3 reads TGTGCCAGCAGCTTGTGGGACAGGGGGCGCAGCGAGCAGTACTTC. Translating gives CASSLWDRGRSEQYF.

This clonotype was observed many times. The CDR3 DNA reads TGTGCCAGCAGCTTAGCGGCCAGGGGCGACGAGCAGTACTTC. It specifies CASSLAARGDEQYF. The chain employs TRBV7-9 and TRBJ2-7, with D possibly being TRBD1 (6 bases). The CDR3 has 14 amino acids. The germline CDR1 and CDR2 sequences are SEHNR and FQNEAQ (reference sequence). V was pared by 0 bases and J by 5 bases, with 11 bases between.

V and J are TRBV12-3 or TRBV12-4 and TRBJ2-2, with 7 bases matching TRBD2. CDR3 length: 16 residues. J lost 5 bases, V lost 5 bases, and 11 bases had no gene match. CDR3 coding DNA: TGTGCCAGCAGTCCCCGGGGGGAGGCGGTGACCGGGGAGCTGTTTTTT. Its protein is CASSPRGEAVTGELFF.

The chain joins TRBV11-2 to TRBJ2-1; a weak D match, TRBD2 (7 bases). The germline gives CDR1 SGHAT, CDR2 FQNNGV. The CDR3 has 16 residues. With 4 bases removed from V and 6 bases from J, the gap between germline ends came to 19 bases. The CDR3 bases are TGTGCCAGCAGCTCGTGGACTAGTGGGGGGGCCAATGAGCAGTTCTTC. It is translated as CASSSWTSGGANEQFF.

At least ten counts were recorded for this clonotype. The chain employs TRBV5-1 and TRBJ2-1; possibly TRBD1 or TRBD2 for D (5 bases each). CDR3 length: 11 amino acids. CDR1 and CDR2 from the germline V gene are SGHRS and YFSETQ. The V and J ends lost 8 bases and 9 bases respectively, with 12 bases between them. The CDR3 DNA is TGCGCCAGTTCAATGGGACGTGAGCAGTTCTTC. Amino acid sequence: CASSMGREQFF.

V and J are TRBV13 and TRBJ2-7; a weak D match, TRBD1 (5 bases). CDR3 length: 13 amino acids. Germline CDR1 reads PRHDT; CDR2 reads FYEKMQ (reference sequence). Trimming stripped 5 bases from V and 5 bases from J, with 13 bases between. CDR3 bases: TGTGCCAGCAGCCAAGGGGCGTTGGACGAGCAGTACTTC. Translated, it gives CASSQGALDEQYF.

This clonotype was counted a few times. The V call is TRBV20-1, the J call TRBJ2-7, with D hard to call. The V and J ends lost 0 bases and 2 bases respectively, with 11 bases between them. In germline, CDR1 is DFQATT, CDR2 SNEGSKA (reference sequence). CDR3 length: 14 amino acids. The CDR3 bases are TGCAGTGCTAGAGATCTCTGGCGCGCCTACGAGCAGTACTTC. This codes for CSARDLWRAYEQYF.

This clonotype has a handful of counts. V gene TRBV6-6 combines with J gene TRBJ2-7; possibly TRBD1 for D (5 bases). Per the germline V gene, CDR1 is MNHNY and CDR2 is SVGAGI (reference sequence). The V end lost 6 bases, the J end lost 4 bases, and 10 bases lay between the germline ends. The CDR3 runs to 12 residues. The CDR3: CASRSQGYEQYF. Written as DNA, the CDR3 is TGTGCCAGCAGATCCCAGGGTTACGAGCAGTACTTC.

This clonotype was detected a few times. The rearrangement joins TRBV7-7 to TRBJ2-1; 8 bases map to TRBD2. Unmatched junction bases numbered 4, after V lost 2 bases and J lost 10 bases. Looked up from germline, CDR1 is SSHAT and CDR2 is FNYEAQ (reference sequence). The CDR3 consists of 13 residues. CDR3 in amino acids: CASSLRTSGEQFF. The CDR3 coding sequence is TGTGCCAGCAGCTTACGAACTAGCGGCGAGCAGTTCTTC.

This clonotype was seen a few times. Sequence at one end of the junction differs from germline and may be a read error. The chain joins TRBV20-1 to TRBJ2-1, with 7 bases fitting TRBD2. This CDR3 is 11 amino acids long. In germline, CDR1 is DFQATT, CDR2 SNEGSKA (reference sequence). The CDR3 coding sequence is TGCAGTGCGCCGCTAGCGGATGAGCAGTTTTTC. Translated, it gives CSAPLADEQFF.

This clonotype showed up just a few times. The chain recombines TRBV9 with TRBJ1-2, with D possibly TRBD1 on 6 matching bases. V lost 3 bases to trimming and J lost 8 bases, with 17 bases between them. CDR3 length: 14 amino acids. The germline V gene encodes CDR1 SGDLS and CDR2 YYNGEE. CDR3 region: CASSASAQGIGYTF. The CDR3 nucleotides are TGTGCCAGCAGCGCCTCAGCCCAGGGGATAGGCTACACCTTC.

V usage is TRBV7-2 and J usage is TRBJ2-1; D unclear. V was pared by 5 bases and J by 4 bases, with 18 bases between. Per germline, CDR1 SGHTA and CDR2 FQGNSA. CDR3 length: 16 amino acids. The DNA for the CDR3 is TGTGCCAGCAGCCCCAGGTTAATGGGCGGTTACAATGAGCAGTTCTTC. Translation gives CASSPRLMGGYNEQFF.

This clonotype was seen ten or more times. DNA of the CDR3: TGCGCCAGCAGCCCAACAGGGGCCACCTACGGGGAGCAGTACTTC. This gives the protein CASSPTGATYGEQYF. The chain couples TRBV5-1 to TRBJ2-7; TRBD1 matches at 7 bases. Unmatched junction bases numbered 14, after V lost 4 bases and J lost 7 bases. Germline V CDR1 and CDR2: SGHRS, YFSETQ. This CDR3 spans 15 amino acids.

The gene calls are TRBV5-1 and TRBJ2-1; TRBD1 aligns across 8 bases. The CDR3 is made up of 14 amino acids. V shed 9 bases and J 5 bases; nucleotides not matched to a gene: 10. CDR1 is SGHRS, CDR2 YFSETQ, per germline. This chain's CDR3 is CATKGQDLNNEQFF. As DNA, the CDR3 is TGCGCCACCAAGGGACAGGACCTTAACAATGAGCAGTTCTTC. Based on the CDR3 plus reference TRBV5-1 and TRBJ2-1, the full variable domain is KAGVTQTPRYLIKTRGQQVTLSCSPISGHRSVSWYQQTPGQGLQFLFEYFSETQRNKGNFPGRFSGRQFSNSRSEMNVSTLELGDSALYLCATKGQDLNNEQFFGPGTRLTVL.

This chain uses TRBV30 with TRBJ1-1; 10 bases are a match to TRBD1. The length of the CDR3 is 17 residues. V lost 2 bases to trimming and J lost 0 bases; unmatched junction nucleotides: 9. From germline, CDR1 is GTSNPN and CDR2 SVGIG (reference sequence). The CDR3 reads CAWSPTWGQGMNTEAFF. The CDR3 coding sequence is TGTGCCTGGAGTCCAACTTGGGGACAGGGGATGAACACTGAAGCTTTCTTT.

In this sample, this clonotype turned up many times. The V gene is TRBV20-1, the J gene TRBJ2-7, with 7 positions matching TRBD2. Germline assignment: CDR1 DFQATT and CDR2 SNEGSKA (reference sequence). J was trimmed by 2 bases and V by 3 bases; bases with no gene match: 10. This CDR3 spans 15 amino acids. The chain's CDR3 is CSASLRGVPTYEQYF. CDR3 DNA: TGCAGTGCTAGTCTACGGGGGGTCCCAACCTACGAGCAGTACTTC.